The entry below describes one T cell receptor beta chain. The data belong to a study of blood T cell repertoires in COVID-19. For the study at large: Both acute and convalescent COVID-19 samples were obtained from the United States, Italy and Spain. Nucleic acid was either cDNA or gDNA, and it came from T cells, B-cell-depleted T cells, or PBMCs.

V was clipped by 0 bases and J by 4 bases, with 7 bases between them. Germline V gene data show CDR1 as SGHRS and CDR2 as YFSETQ. The CDR3 has 13 amino acids. Assay: immunoSEQ multiplex PCR; the TCRdb copy retains only in-frame clones and omits some. The data contain about 300,000 clones, 90% of them singletons. Patients at the Seattle site were enrolled during active infection and followed longitudinally. The rearrangement joins TRBV5-1 to TRBJ2-5; D not resolved. The sample taken for sequencing was peripheral blood. The sequence was obtained from a woman aged 50 to 60 with COVID-19, enrolled during active disease. For the CDR3, the DNA is TGCGCCAGCAGCTTGGAATATGTAGAGACCCAGTACTTC. Residues: CASSLEYVETQYF.